Below, one T cell receptor beta chain is given with its context. Other nucleotide sequences in the sample specify the same CDR3. The germline V gene encodes CDR1 SGHRS and CDR2 YFSETQ. The CDR3 has 13 residues. The V gene lost 2 bases and the J gene lost 2 bases, with 5 bases spanning the gap. The sample comes from a study of cytomegalovirus exposure and HLA in healthy donors. 13 Jbeta primers and 60 Vbeta primers were used for the PCR. Assay used: immunoSEQ multiplex PCR; TCRdb lists only in-frame clones, some missing. The table lists around 140,000 clones, about 82% of them singletons. This sequence was found in a female donor in good health and CMV-seropositive. The chain links TRBV5-1 to TRBJ1-5; D not resolved. The sample consisted of PBMCs. The CDR3 nucleotides read TGCGCCAGCAGCTTACAAGGCAATCAGCCCCAGCATTTT. Its protein is CASSLQGNQPQHF.